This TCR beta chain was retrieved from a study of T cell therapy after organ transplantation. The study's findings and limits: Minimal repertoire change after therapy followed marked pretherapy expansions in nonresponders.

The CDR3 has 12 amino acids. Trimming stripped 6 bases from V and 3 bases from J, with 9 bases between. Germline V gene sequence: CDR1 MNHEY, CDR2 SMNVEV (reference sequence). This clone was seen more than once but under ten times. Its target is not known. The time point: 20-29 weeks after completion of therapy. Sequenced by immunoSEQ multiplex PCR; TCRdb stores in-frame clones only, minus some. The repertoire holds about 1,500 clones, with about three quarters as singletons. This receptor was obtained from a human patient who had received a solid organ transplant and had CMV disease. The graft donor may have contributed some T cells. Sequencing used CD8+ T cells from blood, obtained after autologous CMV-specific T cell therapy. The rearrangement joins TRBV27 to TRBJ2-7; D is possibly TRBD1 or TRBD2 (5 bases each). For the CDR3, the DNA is TGTGCCAGCAGGTCTGGGGGCTACGAGCAGTACTTC. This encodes CASRSGGYEQYF.